Below, 2 T cell receptor beta chains from the same sample are listed, as sequenced in a study of blood T cell repertoires in COVID-19. The method was immunoSEQ multiplex PCR; TCRdb's version includes in-frame clones alone and lacks a portion of them. The profile shows about 62,000 clones, approximately 80% of them singletons. The sample taken for sequencing was peripheral blood. Every receptor here comes from a man in his fifties or sixties with acute or convalescent COVID-19.

This clone was recorded a few times. This sequence joins TRBV28 and TRBJ2-7, with no clear D. CDR1 is MDHEN and CDR2 is SYDVKM in the germline V gene. The CDR3 sequence is 13 residues long. V dropped 2 bases and J dropped 0 bases, with 5 bases sitting between them. CDR3 DNA sequence: TGTGCCAGCAGTTTAACAGTCTCCTACGAGCAGTACTTC. This encodes CASSLTVSYEQYF. Together with reference TRBV28 and TRBJ2-7, the CDR3 gives the full variable domain: DVKVTQSSRYLVKRTGEKVFLECVQDMDHENMFWYRQDPGLGLRLIYFSYDVKMKEKGDIPEGYSVSREKKERFSLILESASTNQTSMYLCASSLTVSYEQYFGPGTRLTVT.

This sequence joins TRBV9 and TRBJ2-3; 9 nucleotides align to TRBD2. Germline CDR1 and CDR2: SGDLS and YYNGEE. J was trimmed by 5 bases and V by 6 bases; bases with no gene match: 10. This CDR3 region has 15 residues. The CDR3 spells CASTYSGSSVDTQYF. CDR3 bases: TGTGCCAGCACCTATAGCGGGAGTAGTGTAGATACGCAGTATTTT.